This T cell receptor beta chain was sequenced during a study of T-cell memory formation after mild COVID-19. The overall study: The TCR clusters were mostly specific to one donor. Whole-study results and caveats: For contracting clones, CD4+ ones sat mainly in CM and EM, CD8+ in EMRA. Pre-infection memory showed some responding clones, and this suggested that cross-reactive memory joined.

V lost 5 bases and J 1 base, leaving 15 bases between the germline ends. CDR3 size: 17 residues. Germline loops: CDR1 SGHTA, CDR2 FQGNSA. UMIs and sample barcodes were carried by the TCR alpha and TCR beta cDNA libraries that 5'RACE produced using constant-segment primers. TCRdb redid the calling of the 5' RACE reads with MiXCR, one entry per CDR3 protein. The table shows about 560,000 distinct CDR3 sequences, with approximately 19% occurring only once. Notes on this clonotype: Its target is unknown.

Sequenced material: PBMCs or a T cell subset sorted from them (not recorded which). The chain uses TRBV7-2 and TRBJ2-6, with D possibly TRBD2 on 6 matching bases. The TCR sequence derives from an adult woman who had mild COVID-19 (a few samples of this study predate the infection). Cell type and time point are not known. The CDR3 region is CASSPGPGRSGANVLTF. DNA of the CDR3: TGTGCCAGCAGCCCCGGGCCGGGGAGGTCTGGGGCCAACGTCCTGACTTTC.